The present T cell receptor (beta chain) was sequenced within a study of T cell repertoires in cytomegalovirus infection. This clonotype was seen ten or more times. A single record per CDR3 protein comes from TCRdb applying MiXCR to the reads. The sample yields some 700,000 distinct CDR3 sequences, approximately 40% seen once. Trimming stripped 5 bases from V and 1 base from J, with 11 bases between. This CDR3 is 14 amino acids long. Looked up from germline, CDR1 is SGHTA and CDR2 is FQGNSA. This chain connects TRBV7-2 to TRBJ2-5; tentatively, D is TRBD1 (5 bases). This clonotype was sampled from a human donor in good health (CMV status not recorded). Some clones in this sample may be carry-over from other donors' samples. The source material was PBMCs. CDR3 sequence: CASSIRQIQETQYF. The CDR3 region has the DNA TGTGCCAGCAGCATCCGACAGATCCAAGAGACCCAGTACTTC.